This T cell receptor beta chain was identified during a study of response to subunit inactivated influenza vaccine. The germline V gene encodes CDR1 SGHTA and CDR2 FQGNSA. The length of the CDR3 is 13 residues. V was clipped by 5 bases and J by 5 bases, with 10 bases between them. Each CDR3 protein gets one entry after TCRdb re-called the RT-PCR reads with MiXCR. The data contain about 540,000 distinct CDR3 sequences, approximately 22% of them singletons. The same data also went into a second study, on T cells expressing NK-cell markers. That publication notes: The authors generated TCR beta cDNA through 5'RACE template switching with UMIs.

The rearrangement joins TRBV7-2 to TRBJ2-4, with a weak D call TRBD1 (6 bases). Source: CD4+ T cells sorted from PBMCs, taken 11 to 12 days after vaccination. This receptor was obtained from a man in his fifties who received an inactivated influenza vaccine. The CDR3 sequence: CASSTNRENIQYF. The CDR3 coding sequence is TGTGCCAGCAGCACAAACAGGGAAAACATTCAGTACTTC. The full variable domain, its missing parts supplied by reference TRBV7-2 and TRBJ2-4, is GAGVSQSPSNKVTEKGKDVELRCDPISGHTALYWYRQSLGQGLEFLIYFQGNSAPDKSGLPSDRFSAERTGGSVSTLTIQRTQQEDSAVYLCASSTNRENIQYFGAGTRLSVL.